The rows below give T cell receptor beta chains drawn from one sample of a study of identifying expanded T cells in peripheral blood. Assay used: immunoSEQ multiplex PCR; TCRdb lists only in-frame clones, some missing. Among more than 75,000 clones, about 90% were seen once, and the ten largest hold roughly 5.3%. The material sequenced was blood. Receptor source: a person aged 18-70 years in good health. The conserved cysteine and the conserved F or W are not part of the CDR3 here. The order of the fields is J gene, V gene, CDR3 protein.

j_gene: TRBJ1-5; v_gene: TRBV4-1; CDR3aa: ASSQPIRGRNQPQH
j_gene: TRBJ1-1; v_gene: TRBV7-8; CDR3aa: ASSLRGNTEAF
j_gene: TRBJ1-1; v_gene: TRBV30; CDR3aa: AWYPRYTEAF
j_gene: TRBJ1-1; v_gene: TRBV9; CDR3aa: ASSVVDRFTEAF
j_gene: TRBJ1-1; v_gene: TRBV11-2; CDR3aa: ASSPPGVPMNTEAF
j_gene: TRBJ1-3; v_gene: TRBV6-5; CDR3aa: ASSSALSSGNTIY
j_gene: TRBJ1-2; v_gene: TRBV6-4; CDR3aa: ASSGAGAHGYT
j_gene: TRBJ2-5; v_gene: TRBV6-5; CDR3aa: ASSTRTEGETQY
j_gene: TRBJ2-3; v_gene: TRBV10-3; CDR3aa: AITLGQGGADTQY
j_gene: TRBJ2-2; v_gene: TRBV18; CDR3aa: ASSPPGAGTNTGELF
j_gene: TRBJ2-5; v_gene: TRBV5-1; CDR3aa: ASSPDGRFRETQY
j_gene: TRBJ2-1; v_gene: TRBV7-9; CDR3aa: ASSLRLGKDNEQF
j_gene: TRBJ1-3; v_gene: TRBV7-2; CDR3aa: ASSTPGRSISGNTIY
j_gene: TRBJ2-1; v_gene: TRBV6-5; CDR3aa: ASMTRGFFNEQF
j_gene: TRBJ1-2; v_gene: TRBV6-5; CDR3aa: ASSYSAANYGYT
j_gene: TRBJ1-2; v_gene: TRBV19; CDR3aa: ASRYSNYGYT
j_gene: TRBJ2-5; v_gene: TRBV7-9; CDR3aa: ASSQETQY
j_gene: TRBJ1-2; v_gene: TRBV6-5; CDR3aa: ASNSDRGPGYGYT
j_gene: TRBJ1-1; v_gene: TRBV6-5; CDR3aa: ATHKGFNTEAF
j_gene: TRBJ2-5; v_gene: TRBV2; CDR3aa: ASSQIEETQY
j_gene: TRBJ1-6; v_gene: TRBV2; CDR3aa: ASSSRGMAGSPVNSPLH
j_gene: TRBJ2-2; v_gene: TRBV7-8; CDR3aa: ASSLTGGGTGELF
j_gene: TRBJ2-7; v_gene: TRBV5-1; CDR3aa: ASSFSGTAYEQY
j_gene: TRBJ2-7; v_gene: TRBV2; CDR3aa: ASKASYEQY
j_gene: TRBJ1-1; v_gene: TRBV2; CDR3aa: ASRTVMNTEAF
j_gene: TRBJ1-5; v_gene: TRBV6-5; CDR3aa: ASSSGRAGNQPQH
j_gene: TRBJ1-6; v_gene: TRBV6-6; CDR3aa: ASSPPRLESPLH
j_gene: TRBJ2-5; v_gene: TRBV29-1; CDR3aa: SVVRGPGETQY
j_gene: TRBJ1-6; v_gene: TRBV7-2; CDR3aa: ASSTRDRASPLH
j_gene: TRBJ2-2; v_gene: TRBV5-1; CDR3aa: ATEVPNTGELF
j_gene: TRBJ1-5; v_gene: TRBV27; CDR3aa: ASSSQGTHQPQH
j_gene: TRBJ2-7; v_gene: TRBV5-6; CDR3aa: ASSYRDREYEQY
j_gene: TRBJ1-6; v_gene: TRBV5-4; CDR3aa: ASRPDSSSYNSPLH
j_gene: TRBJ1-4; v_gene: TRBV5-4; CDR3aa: ASSPVPATNEKLF
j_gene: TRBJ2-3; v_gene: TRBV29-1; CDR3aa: SAAREGADTQY
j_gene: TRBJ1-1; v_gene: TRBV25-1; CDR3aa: ASSDRGPGNTEAF
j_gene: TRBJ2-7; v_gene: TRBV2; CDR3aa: ASFPTGAGMQTYEQY
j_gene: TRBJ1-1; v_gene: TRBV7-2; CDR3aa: ASSFLQGARLSTEAF
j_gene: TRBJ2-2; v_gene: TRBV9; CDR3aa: ASSSLGGTGELF
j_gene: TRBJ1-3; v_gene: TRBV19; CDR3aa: ASSTKGAGNTIY
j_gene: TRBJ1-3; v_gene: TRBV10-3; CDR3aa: AISDGFRSGNTIY
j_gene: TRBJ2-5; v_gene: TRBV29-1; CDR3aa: SAGPTSGGETQY
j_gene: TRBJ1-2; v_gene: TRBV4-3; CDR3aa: ASSQGPGGYGYT
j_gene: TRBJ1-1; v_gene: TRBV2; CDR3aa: ASTVLLELSFMNTEAF
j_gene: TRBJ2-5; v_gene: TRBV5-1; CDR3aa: ASSFRGQEETQY
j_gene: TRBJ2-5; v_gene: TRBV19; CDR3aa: ASSMELVETQY
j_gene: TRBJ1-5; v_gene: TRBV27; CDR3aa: ASSPYPPGFQH
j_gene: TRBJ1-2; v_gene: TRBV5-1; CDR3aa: ASSLGWTDFYGYT
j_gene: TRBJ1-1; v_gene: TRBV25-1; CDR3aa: ASSEWTGARITEAF
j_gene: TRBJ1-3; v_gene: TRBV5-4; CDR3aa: ASSPVGGTGNTIY
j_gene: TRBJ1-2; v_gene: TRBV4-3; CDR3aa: ASSLNRGLDYGYT
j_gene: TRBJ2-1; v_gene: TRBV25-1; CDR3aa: ASSESGKFNEQF
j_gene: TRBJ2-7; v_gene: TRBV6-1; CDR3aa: ASRDPGEQY
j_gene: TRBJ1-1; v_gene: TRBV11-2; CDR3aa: ASSLGRANTEAF
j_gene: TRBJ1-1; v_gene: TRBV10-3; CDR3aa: AIRAGQQNTEAF
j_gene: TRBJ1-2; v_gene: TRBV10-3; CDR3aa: AISATGFSYGYT
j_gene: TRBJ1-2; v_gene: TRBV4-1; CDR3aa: ASSRGGGSESYGYT